The 28 T cell receptor beta chains below come from one sample, sequenced in a study of human T cells and chemical hapten exposure. MiXCR, applied by TCRdb to the RACE reads, yields one record per CDR3 protein. Of under 150,000 distinct CDR3 sequences in the sample, 9.5% to 13% are singletons; the top ten hold over 1.1%. Time point given: patch test 1, 2 weeks after DPC sensitization. As for treatment: therapeutic diphenylcyclopropenone sensitization with weekly scalp DPC. Source: whole blood, taken in connection with sensitization to the hapten diphenylcyclopropenone (DPC). These receptors all come from a woman in her forties or fifties with alopecia areata. Some clones in this sample may be carry-over from other donors' samples.

This clonotype was seen only once. V and J are TRBV12-3 or TRBV12-4 and TRBJ2-1; 8 bases line up with TRBD2. The CDR3 runs 12 residues. Germline trimming cut 6 bases from V and 10 bases from J; bases unmatched to any gene: 5. The CDR3 region is CASRPPSGEQFF. CDR3 sequence (DNA): TGTGCCAGCAGGCCTCCTAGCGGGGAGCAGTTCTTC.

This clonotype has more than one count but fewer than ten. The V and J genes are TRBV5-1 and TRBJ2-1, with 8 bases fitting TRBD2. The germline V gene encodes CDR1 SGHRS and CDR2 YFSETQ. J gave up 6 bases and V 0 bases, and 2 bases lay outside the gene matches. The CDR3 is made up of 14 amino acids. Here the CDR3 DNA reads TGCGCCAGCAGCTTGGCACTAGCGGCCAATGAGCAGTTCTTC. This translates into CASSLALAANEQFF.

At least ten counts were recorded for this clonotype. The J gene is TRBJ2-5, the V gene TRBV18; D remains ambiguous. Germline CDR1 and CDR2: KGHSH and LQKENI. V lost 1 base, J lost 2 bases, and 2 bases lay in between. The CDR3 extends over 12 amino acids. CDR3 sequence: CASSPQQETQYF. For the CDR3, the DNA is TGTGCCAGCTCACCACAACAAGAGACCCAGTACTTC.

The chain has TRBV18 and TRBJ1-2; no clear D gene. The CDR3 spans 14 residues. Germline CDR1 KGHSH, CDR2 LQKENI. Trimming took 2 bases from V and 8 from J, leaving 15 bases between them. In DNA form, the CDR3 reads TGTGCCAGCTCACCAACCGCGGAGGTAGGAGGCTACACCTTC. The encoded protein is CASSPTAEVGGYTF.

There are a few counts of this clonotype. This chain connects TRBV28 to TRBJ1-1; 9 bases are shared with TRBD1. Germline assignment: CDR1 MDHEN and CDR2 SYDVKM. After removal of 6 bases from V and 3 bases from J, the junction contained 2 bases not matched to a gene. CDR3 length equals 13 residues. DNA for the CDR3: TGTGCCAGCAGGACAGGGGGGCACACTGAAGCTTTCTTT. Encoded protein: CASRTGGHTEAFF.

This clonotype was seen repeatedly, ten times or more. The genes are TRBV3-1 and TRBJ1-6; D ambiguous. Germline V gene data show CDR1 as LGHDT and CDR2 as YNNKEL (reference sequence). Trimming shortened V by 4 bases and J by 0 bases, and 13 bases separated the two germline ends. CDR3 length equals 17 residues. CDR3 sequence: CASSLRTLSSYNSPLHF. The CDR3 bases are TGTGCCAGCAGCCTCAGGACCCTGAGCTCCTATAATTCACCCCTCCACTTT.

This clonotype has just a few counts. V usage is TRBV12-3 or TRBV12-4 and J usage is TRBJ2-5, with TRBD2 matching 11 bases. The V segment lost 3 bases and the J segment 1 base; nucleotides outside the gene matches: 1. The CDR3 is 15 amino acids. As DNA, the CDR3 is TGTGCCAGCAGTTTTACTAGCGGGGGCCAAGAGACCCAGTACTTC. Amino acid sequence: CASSFTSGGQETQYF.

As regards this clonotype: A much larger clone lies a single base off, so this may be a read error. The chain recombines TRBV3-1 with TRBJ2-7; D gene uncertain. The CDR3 has 13 residues. In germline, CDR1 is LGHDT, CDR2 YNNKEL (reference sequence). As DNA, the CDR3 is TGTGCCAGCGGCCAAGACGGTCCCTACGAGCAGTACTTC. The encoded protein is CASGQDGPYEQYF.

This clonotype has more than one count but fewer than ten. This rearrangement joins TRBV9 to TRBJ2-3, with a weak D call TRBD2 (5 bases). The CDR3 has 15 amino acids. Germline V lookup: CDR1 SGDLS, CDR2 YYNGEE. V was pared by 4 bases and J by 3 bases, with 15 bases between. As DNA, the CDR3 is TGTGCCAGCAGCAGAACCCTCGCGGGTACAGATACGCAGTATTTT. Protein product: CASSRTLAGTDTQYF.

The table lists this clonotype with many counts. The germline gene is not matched at one end of the junction; a read error may be the cause. V usage is TRBV7-7 and J usage is TRBJ1-1, with D perhaps matching TRBD1 (6 bases). The CDR3 contains 13 residues. From germline, CDR1 is SSHAT and CDR2 FNYEAQ (reference sequence). The CDR3: CASSRGVDTEAFF. Written as DNA, the CDR3 is TGTGCTAGCAGCAGGGGCGTGGACACTGAAGCTTTCTTT.

This clonotype turned up a few times. The chain uses TRBV20-1 and TRBJ1-5; D gene uncertain. The CDR3 contains 12 residues. Germline loops: CDR1 DFQATT, CDR2 SNEGSKA (reference sequence). Trimming pared 5 bases from V and 3 bases from J, leaving 8 bases between. The CDR3: CSAGGPNQPQHF. The CDR3 DNA follows: TGCAGTGCTGGCGGCCCCAATCAGCCCCAGCATTTT.

This clonotype was detected ten times or more. The V call is TRBV6-2 or TRBV6-3, the J call TRBJ2-1; D is unresolved. The CDR3 runs to 11 residues. Deletions cut 5 bases from V and 5 bases from J, with 4 bases between. CDR1 and CDR2 (germline): MNHEY, SVGEGT. CDR3 coding DNA: TGTGCCAGCAGTGGACACAATGAGCAGTTCTTC. This translates into CASSGHNEQFF.

The chain recombines TRBV2 with TRBJ2-7, with a tentative D call TRBD1 (6 bases). Germline CDR1 reads SNHLY; CDR2 reads FYNNEI. This CDR3 contains 13 residues. The V end lost 4 bases, the J end lost 2 bases, and 9 bases lay between the germline ends. As DNA, the CDR3 is TGTGCCAGCAGTGTCCAGGGGCCCTACGAGCAGTACTTC. Encoded protein: CASSVQGPYEQYF.

In this sample, this clonotype turned up many times. The chain employs TRBV12-3 or TRBV12-4 and TRBJ2-1; 8 bases map to TRBD2. This CDR3 contains 16 residues. Trimming removed 4 bases from V and 0 bases from J; junction bases left unmatched: 5. Written as DNA, the CDR3 is TGTGCCAGCAGTTCCCGGGGGGGGAGCTCCTACAATGAGCAGTTCTTC. As protein: CASSSRGGSSYNEQFF.

The table lists this clonotype with a few counts. The CDR3 sequence is CASREEVGYTF. The CDR3 DNA reads TGTGCCAGCAGGGAGGAGGTTGGCTACACCTTC. This chain links TRBV2 with TRBJ1-2, with D hard to call. In germline, CDR1 is SNHLY, CDR2 FYNNEI. This CDR3 contains 11 residues. Trimming pared 6 bases from V and 7 bases from J, leaving 9 bases between.

As concerns this clonotype: The germline gene is not matched at one end of the junction; a read error may be the cause. The chain joins TRBV28 to TRBJ1-1, with TRBD1 matching over 8 bases. The germline CDR1 and CDR2 sequences are MDHEN and SYDVKM. The CDR3 length is 12 residues. CDR3 bases: TGCGCCTCAGGGGGCATGAACACTGAAGCTTTCTTT. Protein: CASGGMNTEAFF.

This clonotype appeared many times. In DNA, the CDR3 is TGTGCCAGCAGTTTGGGGGAAACTGAAGCTTTCTTT. This sequence encodes CASSLGETEAFF. This chain links TRBV12-3 or TRBV12-4 with TRBJ1-1, with D perhaps matching TRBD1 (5 bases). The CDR3 is made up of 12 amino acids. Trimming shortened V by 3 bases and J by 5 bases, and 7 bases separated the two germline ends.

This clonotype was counted at least ten times. The J gene is TRBJ1-2, the V gene TRBV29-1; D might be TRBD1 (5 bases). CDR3 length: 12 residues. The ends were cut back, 4 bases at V and 2 bases at J, with 8 bases in the middle. Germline V lookup: CDR1 SQVTM, CDR2 ANQGSEA. This chain's CDR3 is CSVGEGNYGYTF. CDR3 bases: TGCAGCGTTGGCGAGGGGAACTATGGCTACACCTTC.

This clonotype appeared many times. V is TRBV5-4 and J is TRBJ2-7; the D is unclear. This CDR3 comprises 11 residues. V was clipped by 4 bases and J by 4 bases, with 6 bases between them. Germline V lookup: CDR1 SGHNT, CDR2 YYREEE (reference sequence). CDR3 residues: CASSTQYEQYF. The CDR3 DNA is TGTGCCAGCAGCACGCAGTACGAGCAGTACTTC. The variable domain in full, completed from reference TRBV5-4 and TRBJ2-7, reads ETGVTQSPTHLIKTRGQQVTLRCSSQSGHNTVSWYQQALGQGPQFIFQYYREEENGRGNFPPRFSGLQFPNYSSELNVNALELDDSALYLCASSTQYEQYFGPGTRLTVT.

The genes are TRBV7-9 and TRBJ2-1; D gene ambiguous. Germline-derived CDR1 and CDR2 are SEHNR and FQNEAQ (reference sequence). The ends were cut back, 2 bases at V and 3 bases at J, with 14 bases in the middle. This CDR3 has 16 residues. The CDR3: CASSLLRGEGYNEQFF. CDR3 DNA: TGTGCCAGCAGCTTACTACGAGGAGAAGGCTACAATGAGCAGTTCTTC.

Many counts were recorded for this clonotype. This rearrangement joins TRBV29-1 to TRBJ1-3, with D perhaps matching TRBD1 (5 bases). Germline loops: CDR1 SQVTM, CDR2 ANQGSEA. The germline V and J ends were trimmed by 5 bases and 4 bases, with 18 bases remaining between them. There are 15 residues in the CDR3. CDR3 amino acids: CSVLHPQGPGNTIYF. Written as DNA, the CDR3 is TGCAGCGTTCTTCACCCTCAGGGACCGGGAAACACCATATATTTT.

This clonotype has more than one count but fewer than ten. The V call is TRBV29-1, the J call TRBJ1-6; 9 bases agree with TRBD1. The CDR3 covers 14 residues. The germline V gene encodes CDR1 SQVTM and CDR2 ANQGSEA. Trimming removed 7 bases from V and 5 bases from J; junction bases left unmatched: 6. CDR3 region: CSAQTGGDNSPLHF. DNA of the CDR3: TGCAGCGCTCAGACAGGGGGTGATAATTCACCCCTCCACTTT.

The sample holds many counts of this clonotype. The V gene is TRBV6-6, the J gene TRBJ2-3; 7 nucleotides align to TRBD1. The CDR3 is 17 residues long. With V trimmed by 2 bases and J by 2 bases, 10 bases remained unmatched. CDR1 and CDR2 (germline): MNHNY, SVGAGI (reference sequence). The DNA of the CDR3 is TGTGCCAGCAGTTACCGCCTGACAGGGCAATCCACAGATACGCAGTATTTT. Protein product: CASSYRLTGQSTDTQYF.

The CDR3 DNA reads TGTGCCAGCAGTGTAGCGCCCCGAGGGGGGGAGCAGTTCTTC. Protein: CASSVAPRGGEQFF. The rearrangement links TRBV28 to TRBJ2-1; TRBD1 or TRBD2 may be the D gene (6 bases each). Per germline, CDR1 MDHEN and CDR2 SYDVKM. The CDR3 is 14 amino acids. Trimming stripped 5 bases from V and 10 bases from J, with 18 bases between.

This sequence joins TRBV6-6 and TRBJ1-1; D is perhaps TRBD1 (6 bases). Germline CDR1 reads MNHNY; CDR2 reads SVGAGI (reference sequence). Trimming removed 4 bases at V and 0 bases at J, with 15 bases between. The CDR3 consists of 16 residues. CDR3 protein: CASSSGQGRMNTEAFF. CDR3 in DNA: TGTGCCAGCAGTTCTGGTCAGGGGAGGATGAACACTGAAGCTTTCTTT.

This clonotype was seen a handful of times. The gene calls are TRBV5-1 and TRBJ1-1; D not certain. This CDR3 has 14 residues. The germline V and J ends were trimmed by 0 bases and 5 bases, with 11 bases remaining between them. Germline V gives CDR1 SGHRS, CDR2 YFSETQ. The CDR3 spells CASSLGLGRTEAFF. The CDR3 nucleotides are TGCGCCAGCAGCTTGGGGCTCGGAAGAACTGAAGCTTTCTTT.

This clonotype was picked up a small number of times. The chain employs TRBV29-1 and TRBJ2-6; D is undetermined. The length of the CDR3 is 14 residues. V lost 3 bases, J lost 0 bases, and 6 bases lay in between. CDR1 is SQVTM and CDR2 is ANQGSEA in the germline V gene. The CDR3 nucleotides are TGCAGCGTTGACGGGCCCTCTGGGGCCAACGTCCTGACTTTC. Its translation is CSVDGPSGANVLTF.

In this sample, this clonotype turned up a few times. This chain joins TRBV29-1 and TRBJ2-7; tentative D call: TRBD2 (6 bases). V was trimmed by 3 bases and J by 6 bases, leaving 12 bases between them. The germline V gene encodes CDR1 SQVTM and CDR2 ANQGSEA. The CDR3 has 12 amino acids. The CDR3 protein is CSVDREVGEQYF. CDR3 coding DNA: TGCAGCGTTGACAGGGAGGTGGGCGAGCAGTACTTC.